The rows below give T cell receptor beta chains drawn from one sample of a study of blood T cell repertoires in COVID-19. The protocol was immunoSEQ multiplex PCR, while the TCRdb copy is restricted to in-frame clones and leaves out a portion. The sample has 250,000 to 350,000 clones; roughly 90% are singletons. Material for sequencing was peripheral blood. These TCRs come from a woman aged 60-75 years with acute or convalescent COVID-19. The CDR3 runs from the conserved cysteine through the conserved F or W. The D gene is left open where the match is weak. Size is stated for part of the rows, as once, few or many counts, or as a class when the clone is expanded.

J	size	D	V	CDR3	DNA
TRBJ1-3	.	.	TRBV24-1	CATSDPGQGNTIYF	TGTGCCACCAGTGACCCTGGACAGGGAAACACCATATATTTT
TRBJ1-4	.	TRBD1	TRBV7-9	CASSLAQGVREKLFF	TGTGCCAGCAGCTTAGCGCAGGGGGTGCGTGAAAAACTGTTTTTT
TRBJ2-7	.	.	TRBV7-9	CASSFTGNYEQYF	TGTGCCAGCAGCTTTACAGGAAACTACGAGCAGTACTTC
TRBJ1-1	.	.	TRBV6-5	CASLLGGTEAFF	TGTGCCAGCTTACTGGGGGGTACTGAAGCTTTCTTT
TRBJ2-1	.	.	TRBV19	CATHTKRSSYNEQFF	TGTGCCACACACACCAAGCGGAGCTCCTACAATGAGCAGTTCTTC
TRBJ2-6	.	.	TRBV7-9	CASSLGGRATGANVLTF	TGTGCCAGCAGCTTAGGAGGCAGGGCCACTGGGGCCAACGTCCTGACTTTC
TRBJ1-6	.	TRBD1	TRBV19	CASSGRQGASPLHF	TGTGCCAGTAGTGGACGACAGGGGGCCTCACCCCTCCACTTT
TRBJ2-3	.	.	TRBV2	CASALWATDTQYF	TGTGCCAGCGCCCTTTGGGCCACAGATACGCAGTATTTT
TRBJ1-6	.	.	TRBV3-1/TRBV3-2	CASSQGQSINSPLHF	TGTGCCAGCAGCCAAGGACAGTCGATTAATTCACCCCTCCACTTT
TRBJ1-6	few	.	TRBV7-3	CASASEYNSPLHF	TGTGCCAGCGCGTCGGAGTATAATTCACCCCTCCACTTT
TRBJ1-2	.	.	TRBV29-1	CSVEERLRELHYGYTF	TGCAGCGTTGAAGAAAGGTTGCGGGAGCTGCACTATGGCTACACCTTC
TRBJ2-5	.	TRBD2	TRBV18	CASSPLAEQETQYF	TGTGCCAGCTCACCTCTAGCGGAACAAGAGACCCAGTACTTC
TRBJ2-7	.	TRBD2	TRBV6-2/TRBV6-3	CASSLGLAGGSYEQYF	TGTGCCAGCAGTCTGGGACTAGCGGGAGGGTCCTACGAGCAGTACTTC
TRBJ2-1	.	TRBD2	TRBV4-1	CASSQEFTSGRNEQFF	TGCGCCAGCAGCCAAGAATTTACTAGCGGGAGGAATGAGCAGTTCTTC
TRBJ1-4	once	.	TRBV27	CASSQNGPNEKLFF	TGTGCCAGCAGTCAAAACGGTCCTAATGAAAAACTGTTTTTT
TRBJ2-2	.	.	TRBV28	CASSRTSTARGELFF	TGTGCCAGCAGTCGAACTTCCACCGCCCGTGGGGAGCTGTTTTTT
TRBJ2-3	.	TRBD2	TRBV10-3	CAIRYQLAGATDTQYF	TGTGCCATCAGATACCAACTAGCGGGAGCAACAGATACGCAGTATTTT
TRBJ1-2	.	TRBD1	TRBV6-5	CASSYSIQGAYGYTF	TGTGCCAGCAGTTACTCGATACAGGGGGCTTATGGCTACACCTTC
TRBJ1-3	.	.	TRBV18	CASAPGEGSSGNTIYF	TGTGCCAGCGCCCCCGGGGAGGGCAGCTCTGGAAACACCATATATTTT
TRBJ1-1	.	TRBD1	TRBV11-2	CASSSIGTGVPEAFF	TGTGCCAGCAGCTCCATTGGGACAGGGGTTCCCGAAGCTTTCTTT
TRBJ2-2	.	TRBD2	TRBV5-1	CASSLGLAGRTGELFF	TGCGCCAGCAGCTTGGGACTAGCGGGAAGGACCGGGGAGCTGTTTTTT
TRBJ2-5	.	.	TRBV9	CASSVGSSAGETQYF	TGTGCCAGCAGCGTAGGGTCTAGCGCTGGAGAGACCCAGTACTTC
TRBJ1-2	.	.	TRBV28	CASSFQLNYGYTF	TGTGCCAGCAGTTTCCAGTTAAACTATGGCTACACCTTC
TRBJ2-7	.	.	TRBV27	CASSLSRQSYEQYF	TGTGCCAGCAGTTTATCGCGGCAGTCCTACGAGCAGTACTTC
TRBJ1-6	.	.	TRBV7-2	CASSPSGSPLHF	TGTGCCAGCAGCCCATCGGGTTCACCCCTCCACTTT
TRBJ2-1	.	TRBD2	TRBV19	CARITTGTSGSYNEQFF	TGTGCCAGAATTACCACCGGGACTAGCGGTTCCTACAATGAGCAGTTCTTC
TRBJ2-7	once	.	TRBV18	CASSSSSYEQYF	TGTGCCAGCTCATCTTCGAGCTACGAGCAGTACTTC
TRBJ2-2	.	.	TRBV11-2	CASSPPGRLIGELFF	TGTGCCAGCAGCCCCCCCGGGAGACTCATCGGGGAGCTGTTTTTT
TRBJ1-1	.	.	TRBV19	CASSISAGRNTEAFF	TGTGCCAGTAGTATTTCCGCGGGGAGGAACACTGAAGCTTTCTTT
TRBJ1-5	few	.	TRBV5-5	CASSPSRQSGQPQHF	TGTGCCAGCAGCCCATCGCGACAGTCCGGACAGCCCCAGCATTTT
TRBJ2-3	.	TRBD2	TRBV6-6	CATWGGWVTDTQYF	TGTGCCACCTGGGGGGGATGGGTCACAGATACGCAGTATTTT
TRBJ2-1	.	.	TRBV5-1	CASSLQPARGNEQFF	TGCGCCAGCAGCTTGCAGCCAGCGCGAGGGAATGAGCAGTTCTTC
TRBJ2-2	.	TRBD1	TRBV5-1	CASSSGQGSTGELFF	TGCGCCAGCAGCTCAGGACAGGGGTCTACCGGGGAGCTGTTTTTT
TRBJ1-1	.	.	TRBV19	CASQTWGTENTEAFF	TGTGCCAGTCAAACCTGGGGCACGGAGAACACTGAAGCTTTCTTT
TRBJ1-5	.	.	TRBV6-2/TRBV6-3	CASSAQFLNQPQHF	TGTGCCAGCAGTGCACAGTTCCTCAATCAGCCCCAGCATTTT
TRBJ2-5	.	.	TRBV19	CASTFLPKSDSQETQYF	TGTGCCAGTACCTTTCTTCCCAAATCGGACAGCCAAGAGACCCAGTACTTC
TRBJ1-4	.	.	TRBV18	CASSPSFLEYNEKLFF	TGTGCCAGCTCACCATCTTTTCTGGAGTATAATGAAAAACTGTTTTTT
TRBJ1-5	once	.	TRBV23-1	CASSHRGGVRQPQHF	TGCGCCAGCAGTCATCGGGGGGGCGTTAGGCAGCCCCAGCATTTT
TRBJ2-5	.	TRBD1	TRBV5-6	CASSYDRGWETQYF	TGTGCCAGCAGTTATGACAGGGGCTGGGAGACCCAGTACTTC
TRBJ2-7	.	TRBD2	TRBV5-6	CASSSSSGRDDYEQYF	TGTGCCAGCAGCTCCTCCAGCGGGAGGGACGACTACGAGCAGTACTTC
TRBJ1-2	.	TRBD1	TRBV10-3	CAIKQEGGVGYTF	TGTGCCATCAAACAGGAAGGGGGCGTCGGCTACACCTTC
TRBJ1-1	.	.	TRBV9	CASSGPHQGKTEAFF	TGTGCCAGCAGCGGACCTCATCAGGGTAAAACTGAAGCTTTCTTT
TRBJ1-6	.	TRBD1	TRBV6-1	CASSDRGAHSYNSPLHF	TGTGCCAGCAGTGACAGGGGGGCCCACTCCTATAATTCACCCCTCCACTTT
TRBJ1-2	.	.	TRBV10-2	CASSRGGRYGYTF	TGCGCCAGCAGTAGGGGCGGGAGATATGGCTACACCTTC
TRBJ2-3	.	TRBD2	TRBV4-1	CASTPVGAGVSDTQYF	TGCGCCAGCACCCCCGTGGGAGCGGGGGTCTCGGATACGCAGTATTTT
TRBJ1-4	.	TRBD1	TRBV12-3/TRBV12-4	CATAGTGNEKLFF	TGTGCCACCGCCGGGACAGGCAATGAAAAACTGTTTTTT
TRBJ2-1	.	TRBD1	TRBV7-8	CASSFGQGPANEQFF	TGTGCCAGCAGCTTTGGACAGGGCCCGGCCAATGAGCAGTTCTTC
TRBJ2-1	.	.	TRBV28	CASTPDSAYNEQFF	TGTGCCAGCACCCCGGACTCGGCTTACAATGAGCAGTTCTTC
TRBJ2-5	.	TRBD1	TRBV9	CASSAWDSQNVQTQYF	TGTGCCAGCAGCGCTTGGGACAGCCAGAACGTACAGACCCAGTACTTC
TRBJ1-4	.	.	TRBV28	CASSLWVTGGGIEKLFF	TGTGCCAGCAGTTTGTGGGTAACAGGCGGCGGAATTGAAAAACTGTTTTTT
TRBJ2-2	.	TRBD1	TRBV19	CASSAHRGPNTGELFF	TGTGCCAGTAGTGCCCACAGGGGGCCGAACACCGGGGAGCTGTTTTTT